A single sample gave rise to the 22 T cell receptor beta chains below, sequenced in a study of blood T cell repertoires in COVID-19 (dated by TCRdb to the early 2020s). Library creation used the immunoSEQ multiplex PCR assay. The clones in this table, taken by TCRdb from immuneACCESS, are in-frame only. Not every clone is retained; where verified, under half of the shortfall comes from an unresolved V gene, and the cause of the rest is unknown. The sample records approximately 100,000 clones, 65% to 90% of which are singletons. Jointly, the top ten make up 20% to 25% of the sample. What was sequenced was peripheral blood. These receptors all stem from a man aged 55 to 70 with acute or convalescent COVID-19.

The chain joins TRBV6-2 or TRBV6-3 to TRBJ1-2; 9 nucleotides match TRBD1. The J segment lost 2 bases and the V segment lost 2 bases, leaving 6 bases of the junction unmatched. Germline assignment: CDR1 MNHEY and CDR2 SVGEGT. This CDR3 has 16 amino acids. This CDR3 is CASSYPSGTGNYGYTF. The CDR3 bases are TGTGCCAGCAGTTACCCCTCCGGGACAGGGAACTATGGCTACACCTTC.

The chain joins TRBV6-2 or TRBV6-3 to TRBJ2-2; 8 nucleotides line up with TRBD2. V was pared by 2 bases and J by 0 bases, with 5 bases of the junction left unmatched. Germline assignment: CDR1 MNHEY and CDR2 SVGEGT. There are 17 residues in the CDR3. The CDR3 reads CASSYKGGGTNTGELFF. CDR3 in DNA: TGTGCCAGCAGTTACAAGGGCGGGGGGACGAACACCGGGGAGCTGTTTTTT.

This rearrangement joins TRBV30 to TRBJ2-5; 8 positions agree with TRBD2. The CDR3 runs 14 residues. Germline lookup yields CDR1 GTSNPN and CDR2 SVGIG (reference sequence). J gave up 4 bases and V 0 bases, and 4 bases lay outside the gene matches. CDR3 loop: CAWSVGLAGETQYF. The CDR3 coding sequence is TGTGCCTGGAGTGTAGGGCTAGCGGGAGAGACCCAGTACTTC.

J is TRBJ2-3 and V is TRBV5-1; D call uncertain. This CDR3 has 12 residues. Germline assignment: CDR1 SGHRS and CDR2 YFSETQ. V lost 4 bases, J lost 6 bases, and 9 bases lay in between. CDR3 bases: TGCGCCAGCAGCCTGAACCAGGATACGCAGTATTTT. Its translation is CASSLNQDTQYF. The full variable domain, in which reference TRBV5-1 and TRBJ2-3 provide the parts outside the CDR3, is KAGVTQTPRYLIKTRGQQVTLSCSPISGHRSVSWYQQTPGQGLQFLFEYFSETQRNKGNFPGRFSGRQFSNSRSEMNVSTLELGDSALYLCASSLNQDTQYFGPGTRLTVL.

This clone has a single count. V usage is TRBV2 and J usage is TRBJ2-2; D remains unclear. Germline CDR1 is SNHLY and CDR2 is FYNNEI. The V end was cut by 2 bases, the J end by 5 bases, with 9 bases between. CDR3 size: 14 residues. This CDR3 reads CASSEIQETGELFF. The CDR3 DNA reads TGTGCCAGCAGTGAAATCCAGGAAACCGGGGAGCTGTTTTTT.

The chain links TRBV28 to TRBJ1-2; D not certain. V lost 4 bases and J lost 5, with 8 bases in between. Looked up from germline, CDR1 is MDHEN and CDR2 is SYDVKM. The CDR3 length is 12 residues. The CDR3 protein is CASSSVFYGYTF. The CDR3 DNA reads TGTGCCAGCAGTTCGGTATTTTATGGCTACACCTTC.

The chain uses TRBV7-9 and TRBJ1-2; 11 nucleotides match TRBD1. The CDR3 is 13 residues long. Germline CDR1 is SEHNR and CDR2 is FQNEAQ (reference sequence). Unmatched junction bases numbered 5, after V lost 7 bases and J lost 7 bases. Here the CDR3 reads CASTTGTGGGYTF. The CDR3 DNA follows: TGTGCCAGCACCACGGGGACAGGGGGTGGCTACACCTTC.

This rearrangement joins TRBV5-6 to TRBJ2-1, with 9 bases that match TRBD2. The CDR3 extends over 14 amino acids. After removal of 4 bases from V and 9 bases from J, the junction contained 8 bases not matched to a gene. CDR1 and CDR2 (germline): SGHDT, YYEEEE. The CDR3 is CASSGGGAFAEQFF. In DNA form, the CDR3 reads TGTGCCAGCAGCGGCGGGGGGGCCTTCGCTGAGCAGTTCTTC.

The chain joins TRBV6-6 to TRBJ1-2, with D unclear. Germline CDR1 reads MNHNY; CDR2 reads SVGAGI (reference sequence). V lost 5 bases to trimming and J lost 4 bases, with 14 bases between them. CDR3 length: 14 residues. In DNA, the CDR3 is TGTGCCAGCAGTCCGGGGAGGGTTGGCTATGGCTACACCTTC. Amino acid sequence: CASSPGRVGYGYTF.

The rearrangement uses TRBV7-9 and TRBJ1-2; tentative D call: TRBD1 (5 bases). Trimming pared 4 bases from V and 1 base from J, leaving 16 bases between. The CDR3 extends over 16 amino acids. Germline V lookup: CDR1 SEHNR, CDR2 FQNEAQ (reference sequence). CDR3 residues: CASSSLPGRGNYGYTF. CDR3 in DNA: TGTGCCAGCAGCTCCCTGCCCGGTAGGGGTAACTATGGCTACACCTTC.

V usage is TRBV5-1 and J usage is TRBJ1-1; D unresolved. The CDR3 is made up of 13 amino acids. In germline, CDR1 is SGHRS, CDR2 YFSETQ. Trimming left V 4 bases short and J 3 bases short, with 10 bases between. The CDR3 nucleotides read TGCGCCAGCAGCGAGCATATCGACACTGAAGCTTTCTTT. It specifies CASSEHIDTEAFF. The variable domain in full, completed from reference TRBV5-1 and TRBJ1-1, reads KAGVTQTPRYLIKTRGQQVTLSCSPISGHRSVSWYQQTPGQGLQFLFEYFSETQRNKGNFPGRFSGRQFSNSRSEMNVSTLELGDSALYLCASSEHIDTEAFFGQGTRLTVV.

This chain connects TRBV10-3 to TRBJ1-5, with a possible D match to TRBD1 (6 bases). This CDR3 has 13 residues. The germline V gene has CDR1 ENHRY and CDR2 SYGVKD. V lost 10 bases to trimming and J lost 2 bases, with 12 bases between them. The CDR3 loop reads CATGGQGNQPQHF. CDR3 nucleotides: TGTGCCACGGGGGGCCAGGGCAATCAGCCCCAGCATTTT.

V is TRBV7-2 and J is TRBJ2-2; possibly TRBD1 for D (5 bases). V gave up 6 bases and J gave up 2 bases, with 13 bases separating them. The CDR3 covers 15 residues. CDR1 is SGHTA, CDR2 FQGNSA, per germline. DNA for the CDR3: TGTGCCAGCAGTTCGCAGGGTCTCAACACCGGGGAGCTGTTTTTT. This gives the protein CASSSQGLNTGELFF.

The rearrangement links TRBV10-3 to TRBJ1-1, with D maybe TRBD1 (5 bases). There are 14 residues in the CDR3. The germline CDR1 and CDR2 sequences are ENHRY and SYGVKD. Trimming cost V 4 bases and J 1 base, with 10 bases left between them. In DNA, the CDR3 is TGTGCCATCAGTGCAGGGTCTTCGAACACTGAAGCTTTCTTT. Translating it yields CAISAGSSNTEAFF.

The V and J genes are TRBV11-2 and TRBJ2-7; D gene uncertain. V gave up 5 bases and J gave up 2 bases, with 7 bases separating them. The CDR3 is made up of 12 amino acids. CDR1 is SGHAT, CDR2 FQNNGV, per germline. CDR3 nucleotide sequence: TGTGCCAGCAGCCCTACTGCCTACGAGCAGTACTTC. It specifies CASSPTAYEQYF.

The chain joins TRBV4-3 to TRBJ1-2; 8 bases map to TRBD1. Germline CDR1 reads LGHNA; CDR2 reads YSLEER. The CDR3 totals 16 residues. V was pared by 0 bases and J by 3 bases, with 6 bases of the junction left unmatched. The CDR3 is CASSQDVRTGYYGYTF. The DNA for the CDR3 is TGCGCCAGCAGCCAAGACGTTAGGACAGGGTACTATGGCTACACCTTC.

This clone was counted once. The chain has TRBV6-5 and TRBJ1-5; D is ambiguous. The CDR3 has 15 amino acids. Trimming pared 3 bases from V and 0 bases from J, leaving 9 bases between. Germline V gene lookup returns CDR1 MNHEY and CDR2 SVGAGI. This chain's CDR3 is CASSYGSHSNQPQHF. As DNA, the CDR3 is TGTGCCAGCAGTTATGGCTCTCATAGCAATCAGCCCCAGCATTTT.

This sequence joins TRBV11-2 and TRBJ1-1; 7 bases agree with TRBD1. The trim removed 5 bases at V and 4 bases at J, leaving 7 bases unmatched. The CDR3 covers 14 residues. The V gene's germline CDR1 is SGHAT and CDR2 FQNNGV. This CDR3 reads CASSKRQGITEAFF. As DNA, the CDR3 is TGTGCCAGCAGCAAAAGACAGGGAATCACTGAAGCTTTCTTT. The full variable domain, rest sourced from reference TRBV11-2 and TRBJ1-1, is EAGVAQSPRYKIIEKRQSVAFWCNPISGHATLYWYQQILGQGPKLLIQFQNNGVVDDSQLPKDRFSAERLKGVDSTLKIQPAKLEDSAVYLCASSKRQGITEAFFGQGTRLTVV.

CDR3 loop: CASSFHWTDRGSYEQYF. DNA of the CDR3: TGTGCCAGCAGCTTCCACTGGACGGACAGGGGATCCTACGAGCAGTACTTC. This rearrangement joins TRBV7-2 to TRBJ2-7; 9 bases line up with TRBD1. The CDR3 is 17 residues long. Germline trimming cut 3 bases from V and 1 base from J; bases unmatched to any gene: 10. CDR1 and CDR2 from the germline V gene are SGHTA and FQGNSA.

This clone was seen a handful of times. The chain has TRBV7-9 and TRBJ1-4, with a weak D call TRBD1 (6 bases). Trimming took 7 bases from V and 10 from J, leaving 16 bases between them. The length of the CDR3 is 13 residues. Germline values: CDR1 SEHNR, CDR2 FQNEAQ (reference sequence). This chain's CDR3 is CASTRGQSGKLFF. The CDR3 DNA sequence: TGTGCCAGCACAAGGGGACAATCCGGAAAACTGTTTTTT.

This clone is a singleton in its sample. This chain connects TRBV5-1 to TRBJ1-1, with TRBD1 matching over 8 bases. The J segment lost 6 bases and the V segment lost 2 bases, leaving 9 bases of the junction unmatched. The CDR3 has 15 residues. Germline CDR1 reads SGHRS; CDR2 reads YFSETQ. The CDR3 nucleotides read TGCGCCAGCAGCTTTGGCGGACAGGGAGGGCCTGAAGCTTTCTTT. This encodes CASSFGGQGGPEAFF.

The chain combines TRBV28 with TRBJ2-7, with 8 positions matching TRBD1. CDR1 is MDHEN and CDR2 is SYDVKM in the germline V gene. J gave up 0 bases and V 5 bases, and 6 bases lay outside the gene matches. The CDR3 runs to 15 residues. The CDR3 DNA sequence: TGTGCCAGCAGTCCCAGGACAGGGAGCTCCTACGAGCAGTACGTC. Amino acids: CASSPRTGSSYEQYV.